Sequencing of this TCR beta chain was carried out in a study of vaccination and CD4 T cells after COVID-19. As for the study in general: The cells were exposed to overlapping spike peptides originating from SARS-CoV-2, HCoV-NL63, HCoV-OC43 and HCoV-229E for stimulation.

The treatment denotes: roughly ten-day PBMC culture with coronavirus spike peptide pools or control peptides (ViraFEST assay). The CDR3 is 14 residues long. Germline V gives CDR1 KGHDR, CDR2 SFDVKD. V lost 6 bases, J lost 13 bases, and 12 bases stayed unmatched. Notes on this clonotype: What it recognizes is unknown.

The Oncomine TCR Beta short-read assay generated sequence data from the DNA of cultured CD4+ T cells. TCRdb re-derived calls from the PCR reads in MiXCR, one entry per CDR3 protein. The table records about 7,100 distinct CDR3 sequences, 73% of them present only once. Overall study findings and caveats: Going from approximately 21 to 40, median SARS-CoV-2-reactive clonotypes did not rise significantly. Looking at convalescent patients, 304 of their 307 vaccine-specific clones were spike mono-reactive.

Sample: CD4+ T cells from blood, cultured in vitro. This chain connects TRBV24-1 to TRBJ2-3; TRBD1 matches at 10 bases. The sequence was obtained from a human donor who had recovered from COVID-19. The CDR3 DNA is TGTGCCACCAGTCCGGGACAGGGGTCCGCGGTGAAGTATTTT. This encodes CATSPGQGSAVKYF.